A single sample is the source of the 5 T cell receptor beta chains below, sequenced in a study of untreated major depressive disorder (dated by TCRdb to between 2017 and 2018). Library method: the immunoSEQ multiplex PCR assay. This immuneACCESS table, as held by TCRdb, lists in-frame sequences with V and J called but not all clones. Of the missing ones, under half trace to an unresolved V gene in checked studies; the others have no known cause. The sample data list tens of thousands of clones, and over 85% of these were observed just once. Around 0.45% of the sample is in the top ten clones. Sequencing was carried out using CD4+ T cells from PBMCs. Receptors were obtained from a woman in her thirties or forties in good health.

The gene calls are TRBV10-3 and TRBJ2-1; 9 bases align to TRBD1. This CDR3 has 14 amino acids. V lost 3 bases to trimming and J lost 6 bases; unmatched junction nucleotides: 3. Germline V lookup: CDR1 ENHRY, CDR2 SYGVKD. The CDR3 DNA is TGTGCCATCAGTGAAGGGACAGGGTCCAATGAGCAGTTCTTC. Its translation is CAISEGTGSNEQFF.

The chain combines TRBV2 with TRBJ2-5; D may be TRBD2 (6 bases). Germline V lookup: CDR1 SNHLY, CDR2 FYNNEI. The CDR3 is made up of 17 amino acids. Trimming cost V 6 bases and J 5 bases, with 25 bases left between them. CDR3 sequence: CASRVQVTRSFWETQYF. The CDR3 DNA reads TGTGCCAGCAGGGTTCAGGTGACTAGGTCCTTCTGGGAGACCCAGTACTTC.

V gene TRBV7-9 combines with J gene TRBJ2-1; 7 positions agree with TRBD1. Per the germline V gene, CDR1 is SEHNR and CDR2 is FQNEAQ (reference sequence). The junction had 16 bases not matched to a gene; V was cut back by 4 bases and J by 1 base. The CDR3 has 19 amino acids. CDR3 in DNA: TGTGCCAGCAGCTGGATAGGGGGACGACAGGGTATGTCCTACAATGAGCAGTTCTTC. Protein sequence: CASSWIGGRQGMSYNEQFF.

CDR3 DNA sequence: TGTGCCAGCAGCTTGCGCGATAACTCCTACGAGCAGTACGTC. It encodes CASSLRDNSYEQYV. J is TRBJ2-7 and V is TRBV5-5; D is uncertain. The length of the CDR3 is 14 residues. V was trimmed by 1 base and J by 0 bases, leaving 8 bases between them. CDR1 SGHKS and CDR2 YYEKEE come from the germline V gene (reference sequence).

The chain couples TRBV11-3 to TRBJ2-7; 8 nucleotides match TRBD1. Germline loops: CDR1 SGHNT, CDR2 YENEEA. This CDR3 is built from 15 residues. Trimming removed 5 bases from V and 0 bases from J; junction bases left unmatched: 6. CDR3 DNA sequence: TGTGCCAGCAGCCTGACGACAGGGGCCTCCTACGAGCAGTACTTC. It translates to CASSLTTGASYEQYF.